The 6 T cell receptor beta chains below were found in one sample sequenced in a study of blood T cell repertoires in COVID-19. Data came from immunoSEQ multiplex PCR; TCRdb stores just in-frame clones and leaves some out. Among about 99,000 clones listed, roughly 89% were seen once. Sequenced input: peripheral blood. The receptors here all came from a man between 65 and 85 years old with active or convalescent COVID-19.

The genes are TRBV10-1 and TRBJ1-6; 7 positions agree with TRBD1. Germline CDR1 reads WNHNN; CDR2 reads SYGVQD (reference sequence). The CDR3 totals 18 residues. Trimming took 3 bases from V and 0 from J; bases not matched to a gene: 8. The CDR3, as DNA: TGCGCCAGCAGTGAAAAAGGACAGGCAAGCTCCTATAATTCACCCCTCCACTTT. As protein: CASSEKGQASSYNSPLHF.

The chain uses TRBV21-1 and TRBJ1-5; the D call TRBD1 from the table was never checked on the DNA. TRBV21-1 is a listed pseudogene. This CDR3 is built from 19 residues. The CDR3 is CASSKLDRGEVIGNQPQHF. In DNA, the CDR3 is TGTGCCAGCAGCAAATTGGACAGGGGTGAGGTAATCGGCAATCAGCCCCAGCATTTT.

The rearrangement links TRBV2 to TRBJ2-3, with 8 bases aligning to TRBD2. The V gene's germline CDR1 is SNHLY and CDR2 FYNNEI. CDR3 length: 15 residues. The V and J ends lost 6 bases and 2 bases, in that order; junction bases with no gene match: 7. CDR3 DNA: TGTGCCAGCAGGGGCGGGGGGCCAGACACAGATACGCAGTATTTT. Protein sequence: CASRGGGPDTDTQYF.

The chain joins TRBV5-4 to TRBJ2-1; maybe TRBD1 (6 bases). The CDR3 consists of 15 residues. In germline, CDR1 is SGHNT, CDR2 YYREEE (reference sequence). Deletions cut 4 bases from V and 5 bases from J, with 16 bases between. CDR3 sequence: CASSPGTYPHNEQFF. Written as DNA, the CDR3 is TGTGCCAGCAGCCCCGGGACATACCCCCACAATGAGCAGTTCTTC.

There are a few counts of this clone. This chain connects TRBV6-6 to TRBJ2-7; TRBD1 agrees at 9 bases. The V and J ends lost 8 bases and 2 bases, in that order; junction bases with no gene match: 4. This CDR3 is built from 13 residues. CDR1 is MNHNY and CDR2 is SVGAGI in the germline V gene (reference sequence). The chain's CDR3 is CASRDRATYEQYF. The CDR3 nucleotides read TGTGCCAGCCGGGACAGGGCCACCTACGAGCAGTACTTC.

The rearrangement joins TRBV15 to TRBJ2-5; tentatively, D is TRBD1 (6 bases). CDR3 size: 15 residues. The V gene lost 3 bases and the J gene lost 1 base, with 12 bases spanning the gap. Looked up from germline, CDR1 is LNHNV and CDR2 is YYDKDF (reference sequence). CDR3 DNA sequence: TGTGCCACCAGCAGCTTAGACAGGATCCAAGAGACCCAGTACTTC. Residues: CATSSLDRIQETQYF.